What follows are 30 T cell receptor beta chains derived from one specimen sequenced in a study of cytomegalovirus exposure and HLA in healthy donors. The PCR was carried out with 60 Vbeta primers and 13 Jbeta primers. Produced via immunoSEQ multiplex PCR; TCRdb's table is partial and in-frame only. The repertoire holds about 180,000 clones, with 84% as singletons. The sequenced material came from PBMCs. Receptors originate from a boy between 2 and 15 years old in good health and CMV-seronegative.

The chain uses TRBV25-1 and TRBJ1-1; a weak D match, TRBD1 (6 bases). V dropped 7 bases and J dropped 4 bases, with 13 bases sitting between them. This CDR3 has 13 residues. The germline V gene encodes CDR1 MGHDK and CDR2 SYGVNS. CDR3 in amino acids: CASTGQPATEAFF. Written as DNA, the CDR3 is TGTGCCAGCACCGGACAGCCCGCCACTGAAGCTTTCTTT.

The chain recombines TRBV28 with TRBJ1-2, with D perhaps TRBD1 (5 bases). The CDR3 totals 18 residues. V shed 2 bases and J shed 5 bases, with 24 bases lying between them. The germline V gene has CDR1 MDHEN and CDR2 SYDVKM. CDR3 region: CASSLMGLGQPGGYGYTF. The DNA for the CDR3 is TGTGCCAGCAGTTTAATGGGCCTCGGTCAACCGGGGGGTTATGGCTACACCTTC.

The CDR3 spells CASSAAGGNTGELFF. The CDR3 DNA is TGCGCCAGCAGTGCGGCGGGAGGGAACACCGGGGAGCTGTTTTTT. The genes are TRBV10-2 and TRBJ2-2; 8 positions match TRBD2. Germline V lookup: CDR1 WSHSY, CDR2 SAAADI. The CDR3 is 15 residues long. The V gene end was trimmed by 4 bases and the J gene end by 1 base; junction bases not matched to a gene: 2.

The chain is built from TRBV9 and TRBJ2-3; 7 nucleotides match TRBD1. Germline V gene lookup returns CDR1 SGDLS and CDR2 YYNGEE. CDR3 length: 15 amino acids. V gave up 3 bases and J gave up 4 bases; unmatched junction bases: 8. CDR3 protein: CASSAGGFRSDTQYF. The CDR3, as DNA: TGTGCCAGCAGCGCAGGGGGTTTTCGATCAGATACGCAGTATTTT.

The chain links TRBV7-2 to TRBJ1-1; D ambiguous. Trimming cost V 1 base and J 10 bases, with 4 bases left between them. The CDR3 has 10 residues. Germline V CDR1 and CDR2: SGHTA, FQGNSA. The CDR3 bases are TGTGCCAGCAGCTTAGTCATAGCTTTCTTT. Translation: CASSLVIAFF.

The rearrangement links TRBV9 to TRBJ2-4, with 13 positions matching TRBD2. Germline CDR1 is SGDLS and CDR2 is YYNGEE. J gave up 8 bases and V 3 bases, and 11 bases lay outside the gene matches. The CDR3 extends over 17 amino acids. CDR3 sequence: CASSGLRTSGSRDIQYF. CDR3 in DNA: TGTGCCAGCAGCGGCCTTAGGACTAGCGGGAGTAGAGACATTCAGTACTTC.

This clone has just one count. The chain recombines TRBV9 with TRBJ2-3; D might be TRBD2 (5 bases). The CDR3 runs 15 residues. With 0 bases removed from V and 4 bases from J, the gap between germline ends came to 12 bases. Germline V lookup: CDR1 SGDLS, CDR2 YYNGEE. The CDR3 sequence is CASSVVGAGPDTQYF. As DNA, the CDR3 is TGTGCCAGCAGCGTAGTGGGCGCGGGTCCAGATACGCAGTATTTT.

This clone was seen more than once but under ten times. This rearrangement joins TRBV25-1 to TRBJ1-1; weak D call: TRBD1 (6 bases). CDR3 size: 14 residues. Germline loops: CDR1 MGHDK, CDR2 SYGVNS. With 5 bases removed from V and 4 bases from J, the gap between germline ends came to 14 bases. The CDR3 DNA reads as TGTGCCAGCAGTCCACAGGGCAGGGGCACTGAAGCTTTCTTT. Encoded protein: CASSPQGRGTEAFF.

J is TRBJ2-7 and V is TRBV5-1; D is perhaps TRBD1 (6 bases). The V end was cut by 0 bases, the J end by 0 bases, with 10 bases between. CDR3 length equals 15 residues. From germline, CDR1 is SGHRS and CDR2 YFSETQ. Here the CDR3 reads CASSLARDNSYEQYF. The CDR3 region has the DNA TGCGCCAGCAGCTTGGCCCGGGACAACTCCTACGAGCAGTACTTC.

V is TRBV11-3 and J is TRBJ2-5, with TRBD2 matching over 12 bases. V was pared by 1 base and J by 3 bases, with 0 bases of the junction left unmatched. This CDR3 region has 15 residues. The V gene's germline CDR1 is SGHNT and CDR2 YENEEA. CDR3 sequence reads: CASSLGLAGEETQYF. DNA for the CDR3: TGTGCCAGCAGCTTAGGACTAGCGGGAGAAGAGACCCAGTACTTC. Supplemented by reference TRBV11-3 and TRBJ2-5, the full variable domain reads EAGVVQSPRYKIIEKKQPVAFWCNPISGHNTLYWYLQNLGQGPELLIRYENEEAVDDSQLPKDRFSAERLKGVDSTLKIQPAELGDSAVYLCASSLGLAGEETQYFGPGTRLLVL.

This chain uses TRBV5-1 with TRBJ2-1, with 7 nucleotides matching TRBD1. CDR3 size: 18 residues. Germline-derived CDR1 and CDR2 are SGHRS and YFSETQ. V gave up 1 base and J gave up 0 bases; unmatched junction bases: 10. Written as DNA, the CDR3 is TGCGCCAGCAGCTTGACAGGGGCCCTGGGGCCCTCCTACAATGAGCAGTTCTTC. Protein product: CASSLTGALGPSYNEQFF.

The chain recombines TRBV7-9 with TRBJ2-7, with 14 nucleotides matching TRBD2. This CDR3 is built from 16 residues. The germline CDR1 and CDR2 sequences are SEHNR and FQNEAQ (reference sequence). With 5 bases clipped from V and 3 bases from J, the junction kept 6 bases outside the gene matches. The CDR3 loop is CASSPVGLAGVYEQYF. The CDR3 nucleotides are TGTGCCAGCAGCCCCGTGGGACTAGCGGGAGTCTACGAGCAGTACTTC.

This chain connects TRBV28 to TRBJ1-5; D perhaps matches TRBD1 (6 bases). Germline-derived CDR1 and CDR2 are MDHEN and SYDVKM. This CDR3 is built from 14 residues. V lost 5 bases, J lost 6 bases, and 14 bases lay in between. The DNA for the CDR3 is TGTGCCAGCAGTCAGGACAGCCCGGGTCAGCCCCAGCATTTT. Residues: CASSQDSPGQPQHF.

This sequence joins TRBV7-6 and TRBJ1-1; possibly TRBD1 for D (6 bases). The CDR3 is 14 amino acids. The germline V gene has CDR1 SGHVS and CDR2 FNYEAQ. V shed 7 bases and J shed 1 base, with 13 bases lying between them. CDR3 sequence reads: CASTRDTANTEAFF. As DNA, the CDR3 is TGTGCCAGCACCCGGGACACAGCGAACACTGAAGCTTTCTTT.

V is TRBV27 and J is TRBJ2-2; TRBD2 agrees at 7 bases. After removal of 2 bases from V and 0 bases from J, the junction contained 3 bases not matched to a gene. There are 16 residues in the CDR3. Germline V gene sequence: CDR1 MNHEY, CDR2 SMNVEV (reference sequence). CDR3 coding DNA: TGTGCCAGCAGTTTACTAGCGGTTACGAACACCGGGGAGCTGTTTTTT. Encoded protein: CASSLLAVTNTGELFF.

V is TRBV9 and J is TRBJ2-3, with 7 bases that match TRBD1. The germline gives CDR1 SGDLS, CDR2 YYNGEE. Unmatched junction bases numbered 11, after V lost 4 bases and J lost 0 bases. The CDR3 loop spans 17 amino acids. The CDR3 DNA reads TGTGCCAGCAGCCCGAGACAGGGCCCCGCTAGCACAGATACGCAGTATTTT. This gives the protein CASSPRQGPASTDTQYF.

This rearrangement joins TRBV5-1 to TRBJ1-2, with D uncertain. There are 21 residues in the CDR3. The germline gives CDR1 SGHRS, CDR2 YFSETQ. Trimming left V 1 base short and J 2 bases short, with 30 bases between. The CDR3 protein is CASSLRSTTPGGQTTNYGYTF. Here the CDR3 DNA reads TGCGCCAGCAGCTTGCGGTCCACGACCCCCGGTGGGCAGACCACCAACTATGGCTACACCTTC.

The chain links TRBV7-9 to TRBJ1-1, with 9 bases identical to TRBD1. J lost 5 bases, V lost 5 bases, and 9 bases had no gene match. Germline CDR1 reads SEHNR; CDR2 reads FQNEAQ (reference sequence). CDR3 size: 15 residues. For the CDR3, the DNA is TGTGCCAGCAGCCCCCTAGGACAGGGGAGGACTGAAGCTTTCTTT. It translates to CASSPLGQGRTEAFF. Based on the CDR3 plus reference TRBV7-9 and TRBJ1-1, the full variable domain is DTGVSQNPRHKITKRGQNVTFRCDPISEHNRLYWYRQTLGQGPEFLTYFQNEAQLEKSRLLSDRFSAERPKGSFSTLEIQRTEQGDSAMYLCASSPLGQGRTEAFFGQGTRLTVV.

The V gene is TRBV19, the J gene TRBJ1-1, with D maybe TRBD1 (5 bases). CDR3 length: 13 residues. Germline loops: CDR1 LNHDA, CDR2 SQIVND (reference sequence). Trimming removed 5 bases from V and 4 bases from J, with 11 bases in between. In nucleotides, the CDR3 is TGTGCCAGTAGTGTTCCAGGGTTCACTGAAGCTTTCTTT. Protein: CASSVPGFTEAFF.

V usage is TRBV19 and J usage is TRBJ1-5; possible D gene TRBD1, 5 bases. The CDR3 contains 13 residues. The germline V and J ends were trimmed by 6 bases and 4 bases, with 10 bases remaining between them. Germline V gene data show CDR1 as LNHDA and CDR2 as SQIVND (reference sequence). The CDR3 DNA reads as TGTGCCAGTAGCAACCGGACAAATCAGCCCCAGCATTTT. This translates into CASSNRTNQPQHF. Using reference TRBV19 and TRBJ1-5 for the parts outside the CDR3, the full variable domain is DGGITQSPKYLFRKEGQNVTLSCEQNLNHDAMYWYRQDPGQGLRLIYYSQIVNDFQKGDIAEGYSVSREKKESFPLTVTSAQKNPTAFYLCASSNRTNQPQHFGDGTRLSIL.

This clone was picked up one time. The V gene is TRBV9, the J gene TRBJ2-3; the D is unclear. Trimming shortened V by 2 bases and J by 0 bases, and 4 bases separated the two germline ends. Germline V gene lookup returns CDR1 SGDLS and CDR2 YYNGEE. The CDR3 has 13 residues. The CDR3 coding sequence is TGTGCCAGCAGCGTTATAAGCACAGATACGCAGTATTTT. This encodes CASSVISTDTQYF.

In its sample, this clone was seen a few times. The J gene is TRBJ2-1, the V gene TRBV6-1, with D unresolved. Trimming removed 6 bases at V and 0 bases at J, with 9 bases between. Germline CDR1 is MNHNS and CDR2 is SASEGT. CDR3 length: 14 residues. CDR3 residues: CASSVDSSYNEQFF. CDR3 nucleotides: TGTGCCAGCAGCGTAGATAGCTCCTACAATGAGCAGTTCTTC.

The chain's CDR3 is CASSSITGGNTEAFF. The CDR3, as DNA: TGTGCCAGCAGTTCAATCACAGGGGGAAACACTGAAGCTTTCTTT. The genes are TRBV28 and TRBJ1-1; 8 nucleotides match TRBD1. Germline trimming cut 4 bases from V and 2 bases from J; bases unmatched to any gene: 6. CDR3 size: 15 residues. CDR1 and CDR2 (germline): MDHEN, SYDVKM.

The chain employs TRBV10-1 and TRBJ1-1; 7 bases are a match to TRBD1. From germline, CDR1 is WNHNN and CDR2 SYGVQD (reference sequence). There are 12 residues in the CDR3. Trimming at V came to 6 bases and at J to 3 bases, leaving 1 base not matched to a gene. The CDR3 DNA is TGCGCCAGCAGCCAGGGGGACACTGAAGCTTTCTTT. It is translated as CASSQGDTEAFF.

The chain carries TRBV28 and TRBJ1-2, with D possibly matching TRBD1 (6 bases). Germline CDR1 MDHEN, CDR2 SYDVKM. CDR3 size: 13 residues. Trimming removed 6 bases at V and 1 base at J, with 9 bases between. The CDR3 DNA reads as TGTGCCAGCAGCCCGGACAGTAACTATGGCTACACCTTC. It codes for CASSPDSNYGYTF.

The rearrangement joins TRBV12-5 to TRBJ2-7; 8 positions match TRBD2. The CDR3 sequence is 14 residues long. The ends lost 1 base at V and 7 bases at J; junction bases unmatched: 6. Germline loops: CDR1 LGHNT, CDR2 FRNRAP. In DNA, the CDR3 is TGTGCTAGTGGTTTGGCGGGAGGGCCTTCGGAGCAGTACTTC. Translating it yields CASGLAGGPSEQYF.

The rearrangement links TRBV23-1 to TRBJ2-7; D is perhaps TRBD2 (7 bases). TRBV23-1 is marked as an open reading frame, function uncertain. The CDR3 is 14 residues long. Trimming shortened V by 3 bases and J by 2 bases, and 11 bases separated the two germline ends. Here the CDR3 DNA reads TGCGCCAGCAGTCACAGGGGAGGGACCTACGAGCAGTACTTC. Translating it yields CASSHRGGTYEQYF.

This clone came up a few times. V is TRBV4-1 and J is TRBJ2-5; D possibly corresponds to TRBD2 (5 bases). Trimming stripped 1 base from V and 5 bases from J, with 14 bases between. The CDR3 extends over 15 amino acids. Per the germline V gene, CDR1 is MGHRA and CDR2 is YSYEKL. The CDR3 DNA is TGCGCCAGCAGCCAAGTCCCCCTTAGCGACGAGACCCAGTACTTC. Amino acid sequence: CASSQVPLSDETQYF.

The gene calls are TRBV27 and TRBJ2-1; D remains ambiguous. With 5 bases removed from V and 3 bases from J, the gap between germline ends came to 17 bases. CDR1 MNHEY and CDR2 SMNVEV come from the germline V gene (reference sequence). The CDR3 extends over 16 amino acids. CDR3 coding DNA: TGTGCCAGCAGTCCCATCGACTTCACCGACTACAATGAGCAGTTCTTC. This sequence encodes CASSPIDFTDYNEQFF.

This rearrangement joins TRBV10-2 to TRBJ2-7; a weak D match, TRBD1 (5 bases). This CDR3 comprises 13 residues. Between the trimmed V and J ends, which lost 6 bases and 4 bases, there was a span of 13 bases. CDR1 and CDR2 from the germline V gene are WSHSY and SAAADI. The CDR3 protein is CASRRRGPYEQYF. The CDR3 coding sequence is TGCGCCAGCAGGAGAAGGGGCCCGTACGAGCAGTACTTC.